A selection of T cell receptor beta chains follows, all from one sample in a study of blood T cell repertoires in COVID-19. Method: immunoSEQ multiplex PCR; TCRdb's copy keeps in-frame clones and lacks some. This table has 350,000 to 400,000 clones, 80% to 95% appearing once. Specimen: PBMCs or T cells enriched from blood (not recorded which). The receptors were gathered from a woman between 40 and 50 years old who had been exposed to COVID-19. The CDR3 runs from the conserved cysteine through the conserved F or W. The order of the fields is D gene, V gene, J gene, clone size, CDR3 DNA, CDR3 protein. D genes are given only for firm matches. A row's size may be missing; if present it is once, few, many or a size class.

>.|TRBV27|TRBJ1-2|.
TGTGCCAGCAGTTTGGCAGGGAGGAACTATGGCTACACCTTC
CASSLAGRNYGYTF
>TRBD1|TRBV6-5|TRBJ2-2|few
TGTGCCAGCGGGACAGGGATAGTAACCGGGGAGCTGTTTTTT
CASGTGIVTGELFF
>.|TRBV12-5|TRBJ1-1|.
TGTGCTAGTGGTTTGGGGTCCACAGGGCTCACTGAAGCTTTCTTT
CASGLGSTGLTEAFF
>.|TRBV10-3|TRBJ2-7|.
TGTGCCATCAGTGACTCGCGGGACAGATACGAGCAGTACTTC
CAISDSRDRYEQYF
>.|TRBV4-3|TRBJ2-7|.
TGCGCCAGCAGCCAACAGGGCTCCTACGAGCAGTACTTC
CASSQQGSYEQYF
>TRBD1|TRBV6-5|TRBJ1-5|.
TGTGCCAGCAGTTCCTACAGGGGAACTATACATTTT
CASSSYRGTIHF
>TRBD1|TRBV7-2|TRBJ1-5|.
TGTGCCAGCAGCTCAAGGGACAGGGATCAGCCCCAGCATTTT
CASSSRDRDQPQHF
>TRBD1|TRBV5-1|TRBJ1-2|.
TGCGCCAGCAGCTTACAGGGGGAAGATGGCTACACCTTC
CASSLQGEDGYTF
>.|TRBV7-9|TRBJ1-1|.
TGTGCCAATCCCAGGGACAAGAACACTGAAGCTTTCTTT
CANPRDKNTEAFF
>.|TRBV28|TRBJ1-5|.
TGTGCCAGCAGCCTGACCCCGACAGGCGGCAATCAGCCCCAGCATTTT
CASSLTPTGGNQPQHF
>TRBD2|TRBV14|TRBJ2-7|.
TGTGCCAGCAGCCAAGATTTCGGACTAGCGGGAGATCACGAGCAGTACTTC
CASSQDFGLAGDHEQYF
>TRBD1|TRBV20-1|TRBJ1-5|.
TGCAGTGCTAGTGTTGAGGGGACAGACCCAAAGGGGCAGCCCCAGCATTTT
CSASVEGTDPKGQPQHF
>.|TRBV10-3|TRBJ2-3|.
TGTGCCATCAGTGAGATAGGGAGGCATACGCAGTATTTT
CAISEIGRHTQYF
>.|TRBV11-2|TRBJ2-2|few
TGTGCCAGCAGCTCCCATTACACAGGGTTTAGGGGGGAGCTGTTTTTT
CASSSHYTGFRGELFF
>TRBD2|TRBV2|TRBJ2-1|.
TGTGCCAGCAGTGTAACTAGCGAGACCTACAATGAGCAGTTCTTC
CASSVTSETYNEQFF
>TRBD1|TRBV7-2|TRBJ1-4|.
TGTGCCAGCAGCTTTGTGCGGATCGAGACAGGGGATGGAAAACTGTTTTTT
CASSFVRIETGDGKLFF
>.|TRBV7-8|TRBJ1-1|.
TGTGCCAGCAGCCAAAACGCTAAAGCTTTCTTT
CASSQNAKAFF
>.|TRBV18|TRBJ1-4|.
TGTGCCAGCTCACCATTCGTTAATGAAAAACTGTTTTTT
CASSPFVNEKLFF
>TRBD1|TRBV13|TRBJ1-5|.
TGTGCCAGCAGCTCGGGGGACAGGGGGCCGGGCAATCAGCCCCAGCATTTT
CASSSGDRGPGNQPQHF
>.|TRBV7-9|TRBJ1-1|.
TGTGCCAGCAGCTTTGAGGGGACTAGAGCTTTCTTT
CASSFEGTRAFF
>TRBD1|TRBV3-1/TRBV3-2|TRBJ1-1|.
TGTGCCAGCAGCCAAGTGGGACAGGGCACTGAAGCTTTCTTT
CASSQVGQGTEAFF
>.|TRBV9|TRBJ1-1|.
TGTGCCAGCAGCGTAGGCTGGGCGGGGGACACTGAAGCTTTCTTT
CASSVGWAGDTEAFF
>TRBD2|TRBV7-2|TRBJ2-5|.
TGTGCCAGCAGCTTAGTCGGGGGGTATGAGACCCAGTACTTC
CASSLVGGYETQYF
>TRBD2|TRBV27|TRBJ2-1|.
TGTGCCAGCAGCCTCGCGGGGGGGCCTATCAATGAGCAGTTCTTC
CASSLAGGPINEQFF
>TRBD1|TRBV5-1|TRBJ1-1|.
TGCGCCAGCAGCAAGCGGACAGGACTACCCCTACTGAACACTGAAGCTTTCTTT
CASSKRTGLPLLNTEAFF
>.|TRBV2|TRBJ2-5|.
TGTGCCTGCGGGATGGGTTCCGAGACCCAGTACTTC
CACGMGSETQYF
>TRBD1|TRBV11-3|TRBJ1-1|.
TGTGCCAGCAGCTTAGGTGTCAGGGGGTTCGCTGAAGCTTTCTTT
CASSLGVRGFAEAFF
>.|TRBV5-1|TRBJ1-1|once
TGCGCCAGCAGCTTGCCAGGGATGGGCATGAACACTGAAGCTTTCTTT
CASSLPGMGMNTEAFF
>TRBD2|TRBV7-3|TRBJ2-1|.
TGTGCACCCCGGACTAGCTGCAATGAGCAGTTCTTC
CAPRTSCNEQFF
>TRBD2|TRBV5-4|TRBJ2-3|.
TGTGCCAGCGAAGTGGGCGGGGGATATACGCAGTATTTT
CASEVGGGYTQYF